This entry lists 10 T cell receptor beta chains sequenced from one sample in a study of technical replicates of blood from several donors. Clones were read by immunoSEQ multiplex PCR, and TCRdb kept only the in-frame ones, dropping some. The sample lists 90,000 or so clones, approximately 95% seen once, with less than 0.35% in the top ten. The sequencing input was T cells isolated from PBMCs. All receptors come from a human donor in good health.

This clone was seen only once. The DNA is omitted, as the CDR3 cannot be located on it reliably, and the CDR3 follows TCRdb's listing. V and J are TRBV28 and TRBJ2-5; no check of the table's D call, TRBD2, against the DNA was made. Per germline, CDR1 MDHEN and CDR2 SYDVKM. The CDR3 comprises 16 residues, both ends counted. The CDR3 is CASSSSGLAEQETQYF.

The V and J genes are TRBV2 and TRBJ2-1; no firm D call. The V gene lost 10 bases and the J gene lost 0 bases, with 13 bases spanning the gap. The CDR3 sequence is 14 residues long. Looked up from germline, CDR1 is SNHLY and CDR2 is FYNNEI. The CDR3 region has the DNA TGTGCCACCTCTGTGGAGCCCTCCTACAATGAGCAGTTCTTC. This translates into CATSVEPSYNEQFF.

The chain is built from TRBV7-2 and TRBJ2-7; 7 positions agree with TRBD1. The ends lost 4 bases at V and 0 bases at J; junction bases unmatched: 0. The CDR3 length is 13 residues. The germline CDR1 and CDR2 sequences are SGHTA and FQGNSA. The CDR3 bases are TGTGCCAGCAGCTGGGACAGCTCCTACGAGCAGTACTTC. It encodes CASSWDSSYEQYF.

A note on this clone: Other DNA sequences in the sample encode the same CDR3. The chain is built from TRBV11-2 and TRBJ2-7; D is uncertain. CDR1 SGHAT and CDR2 FQNNGV come from the germline V gene. V gave up 0 bases and J gave up 1 base, with 4 bases separating them. CDR3 length: 13 residues. The chain's CDR3 is CASSLDSSYEQYF. The CDR3 region has the DNA TGTGCCAGCAGCTTAGACTCTTCCTACGAGCAGTACTTC.

V is TRBV15 and J is TRBJ1-1; 8 bases agree with TRBD1. CDR1 is LNHNV, CDR2 YYDKDF, per germline (reference sequence). After removal of 0 bases from V and 4 bases from J, the junction contained 4 bases not matched to a gene. The CDR3 covers 15 residues. The chain's CDR3 is CATSRDRGPGTEAFF. The DNA of the CDR3 is TGTGCCACCAGCAGAGACAGGGGGCCGGGCACTGAAGCTTTCTTT.

The chain carries TRBV18 and TRBJ2-7, with 11 bases that match TRBD2. Trimming cost V 6 bases and J 0 bases; bases outside gene matches: 1. CDR1 and CDR2 (germline): KGHSH, LQKENI. This CDR3 spans 14 amino acids. The CDR3 DNA sequence: TGTGCCAGCTCTACTAGCGGGAGCTCCTACGAGCAGTACTTC. Its protein is CASSTSGSSYEQYF.

This chain uses TRBV2 with TRBJ1-5, with D possibly matching TRBD1 (6 bases). Germline CDR1 is SNHLY and CDR2 is FYNNEI. The CDR3 runs to 14 residues. Trimming removed 6 bases from V and 4 bases from J, with 13 bases in between. CDR3 DNA: TGTGCCAGCAGGGAGACAGGTAATAATCAGCCCCAGCATTTT. Translating gives CASRETGNNQPQHF.

V gene TRBV2 combines with J gene TRBJ2-1; D not certain. This CDR3 is built from 15 residues. The germline gives CDR1 SNHLY, CDR2 FYNNEI. The V and J ends lost 3 bases and 3 bases respectively, with 12 bases between them. CDR3 coding DNA: TGTGCCAGCAGTGACCATGTGAGCCTCTACAATGAGCAGTTCTTC. Protein: CASSDHVSLYNEQFF.

In this sample, this clone turned up once. The V gene is TRBV5-1, the J gene TRBJ2-3; 14 positions agree with TRBD2. From germline, CDR1 is SGHRS and CDR2 YFSETQ. The V and J ends lost 4 bases and 0 bases, in that order; junction bases with no gene match: 7. The CDR3 covers 18 residues. CDR3 nucleotides: TGCGCCAGCAGCGCCGGGACTAGCGGGAGACGGAGCACAGATACGCAGTATTTT. This codes for CASSAGTSGRRSTDTQYF.

This clone was observed a single time. The chain uses TRBV27 and TRBJ1-4, with 8 bases aligning to TRBD1. Germline lookup yields CDR1 MNHEY and CDR2 SMNVEV (reference sequence). The CDR3 consists of 15 residues. Trimming cost V 6 bases and J 7 bases; bases outside gene matches: 10. In nucleotides, the CDR3 is TGTGCCAGCAGGCCCTTAGACAGGGGACGTGAAAAACTGTTTTTT. This codes for CASRPLDRGREKLFF.